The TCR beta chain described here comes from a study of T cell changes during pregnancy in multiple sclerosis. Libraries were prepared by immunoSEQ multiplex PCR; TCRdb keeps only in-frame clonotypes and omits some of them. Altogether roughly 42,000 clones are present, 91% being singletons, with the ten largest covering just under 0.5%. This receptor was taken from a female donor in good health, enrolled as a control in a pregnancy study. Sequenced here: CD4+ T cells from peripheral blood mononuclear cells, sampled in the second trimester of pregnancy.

This CDR3 is CASSLGRGTGTDTQYF. In DNA, the CDR3 is TGTGCCAGCAGCTTAGGACGAGGGACAGGCACAGATACGCAGTATTTT. This chain connects TRBV13 to TRBJ2-3; 7 bases are a match to TRBD1. Looked up from germline, CDR1 is PRHDT and CDR2 is FYEKMQ (reference sequence). The CDR3 consists of 16 residues. The V gene end was trimmed by 0 bases and the J gene end by 1 base; junction bases not matched to a gene: 4.